One sample yielded the 3 T cell receptor beta chains listed below, sequenced in a study of shared clonotypes between healthy human individuals. Some clones are missing from TCRdb's copy, which holds only in-frame ones; the method was immunoSEQ multiplex PCR. The sample carries about 1 million clones, roughly 80% recorded once. The specimen was memory CD4+ T cells sorted from blood. Subset reported: CD45RA-negative fraction. The receptor set was obtained from a man younger than 35 in good health.

CDR3: CASKVSLSTDTQYF. The CDR3 DNA follows: TGCGCCAGCAAGGTCTCGCTAAGCACAGATACGCAGTATTTT. The genes are TRBV5-1 and TRBJ2-3; D gene ambiguous. The CDR3 loop spans 14 amino acids. The germline V gene encodes CDR1 SGHRS and CDR2 YFSETQ. V was pared by 6 bases and J by 0 bases, with 11 bases between. Using reference TRBV5-1 and TRBJ2-3 for the parts outside the CDR3, the full variable domain is KAGVTQTPRYLIKTRGQQVTLSCSPISGHRSVSWYQQTPGQGLQFLFEYFSETQRNKGNFPGRFSGRQFSNSRSEMNVSTLELGDSALYLCASKVSLSTDTQYFGPGTRLTVL.

V gene TRBV9 combines with J gene TRBJ1-1; the D gene is possibly TRBD1 (5 bases). V gave up 0 bases and J gave up 2 bases, with 8 bases separating them. This CDR3 is 14 amino acids long. The germline V gene has CDR1 SGDLS and CDR2 YYNGEE. CDR3 protein: CASSVGGINTEAFF. Here the CDR3 DNA reads TGTGCCAGCAGCGTAGGGGGGATAAACACTGAAGCTTTCTTT.

This clone turned up a few times. Other nucleotide sequences in the sample specify the same CDR3. The chain joins TRBV27 to TRBJ1-1, with a possible D match to TRBD1 (6 bases). The V end was cut by 5 bases, the J end by 1 base, with 8 bases between. The germline CDR1 and CDR2 sequences are MNHEY and SMNVEV (reference sequence). The CDR3 sequence is 13 residues long. This CDR3 is CASSLQGNTEAFF. DNA of the CDR3: TGTGCCAGCAGTCTACAGGGGAACACTGAAGCTTTCTTT.